The present entry profiles one T cell receptor (beta chain) with its context. The target antigen is unknown. The sample is drawn from a study of OX40 agonist ivuxolimab in advanced cancers. Study details: The mean age was 60 years, ranging from 23 to 79, with under 90% of participants male. Having had anti-PD-1, anti-PD-L1 or anti-CTLA-4 therapy before was allowed, and more than 35% had some.

Study-wide findings and caveats: At 0.1 to 3.0 mg/kg, clonal expansion of CD4+ and CD8+ blood T cells had occurred by week 6.

V was trimmed by 0 bases and J by 4 bases, leaving 14 bases between them. CDR1 is SGHRS and CDR2 is YFSETQ in the germline V gene. This CDR3 has 17 amino acids. Using immunoSEQ multiplex PCR, the repertoire was profiled, and TCRdb retains in-frame clones only, with some absent. This table has around 82,000 clones, about 88% appearing once. The sample in question was CD4+ or CD8+ T cells sorted from blood, obtained in a trial of the OX40 agonist ivuxolimab. This chain links TRBV5-1 with TRBJ2-6, with D uncertain. This TCR was recovered from an adult with an advanced solid tumor such as melanoma, head and neck, liver or kidney cancer. CDR3 coding DNA: TGCGCCAGCAGCTTGGCGGCGTCGTTAGCAGGGGCCAACGTCCTGACTTTC. Translating it yields CASSLAASLAGANVLTF.